The source of this T cell receptor (beta chain) is a study of T-cell memory formation after mild COVID-19. The study, taken as a whole, reports: Largely, contracting CD4+ clones fell within CM and EM, and contracting CD8+ clones within EMRA. Researchers could not confirm that second-wave clones peaking on day 37 targeted SARS-CoV-2. There was a balanced CD4/CD8 profile in clones contracting day 15 to 85, and later expanders leaned CD4+.

J lost 0 bases, V lost 4 bases, and 5 bases had no gene match. Germline CDR1 SGHRS, CDR2 YFSETQ. The CDR3 is made up of 15 amino acids. With constant-segment primers, 5'RACE yielded cDNA libraries of TCR alpha and TCR beta that carried sample barcodes and UMIs. In TCRdb, the 5' RACE reads were re-called with MiXCR into one record per CDR3 protein. The sample consists of roughly 380,000 distinct CDR3 sequences, 28% of them appearing once. In its sample, this clonotype was seen a few times. Its antigen is not identified. The source material was PBMCs or a T cell subset sorted from them (not recorded which). J is TRBJ2-3 and V is TRBV5-1; 7 bases are shared with TRBD2. This sequence was found in an adult woman who had mild COVID-19 (a few samples of this study predate the infection). Cell type and time point are not known. The CDR3 coding sequence is TGCGCCAGCAGCAAACCAGCGGGGAGCACAGATACGCAGTATTTT. Translated, it gives CASSKPAGSTDTQYF.